Listed below are T cell receptor beta chains from one sample, sequenced in a study of T-cell memory formation after mild COVID-19. Via MiXCR, TCRdb re-called the 5' RACE reads, giving one row per CDR3 protein. The top ten clones hold 20% to 25% of a sample with hundreds of thousands of distinct CDR3 sequences, approximately 15% of them seen once. Sequenced input: PBMCs or a T cell subset sorted from them (not recorded which). The receptor source for this set is a man aged 18 to 30 who had mild COVID-19 (a few samples of this study predate the infection). Cell type and time point are not known. The CDR3 runs from the conserved cysteine through the conserved F or W. A D gene is named only where the DNA matches it firmly. A row's size may be missing; if present it is once, few, many or a size class.

CASSHAVRDSPLHF TGTGCCAGCAGCCATGCGGTCCGTGATTCACCCCTCCACTTT NA TRBV3-1 14 TRBJ1-6 NA
CASSPGQAGNQPQHF TGTGCCAGCAGCCCTGGACAGGCAGGCAATCAGCCCCAGCATTTT many TRBV28 15 TRBJ1-5 TRBD1
CASSLTRPHQETQYF TGCGCCAGCAGCTTGACACGACCACACCAAGAGACCCAGTACTTC NA TRBV5-1 15 TRBJ2-5 NA
CASSQVPRKTGDQETQYF TGCGCCAGCAGCCAAGTACCCCGAAAGACAGGAGACCAAGAGACCCAGTACTTC NA TRBV4-1 18 TRBJ2-5 NA
CSVEAQEDGYTF TGCAGCGTTGAAGCTCAGGAGGATGGCTACACCTTC NA TRBV29-1 12 TRBJ1-2 NA
CASSLGPDYGYTF TGTGCCAGCAGTTTAGGACCGGACTATGGCTACACCTTC many TRBV6-2/TRBV6-3 13 TRBJ1-2 NA
CASRPDTGSQYF TGTGCCAGCAGACCTGATACAGGGTCTCAGTACTTC NA TRBV7-9 12 TRBJ2-5 NA
CASSWTVGTGVGVAFF TGTGCCAGCAGCTGGACGGTCGGGACCGGTGTCGGCGTAGCTTTCTTT few TRBV7-2 16 TRBJ1-1 NA
CASSISGHAYEQYF TGTGCCAGTAGTATATCGGGACACGCCTACGAGCAGTACTTC NA TRBV19 14 TRBJ2-7 NA
CSARDGGDTQYF TGCAGTGCTAGAGATGGTGGAGATACGCAGTATTTT NA TRBV20-1 12 TRBJ2-3 NA
CASSTGQGMNTGELFF TGTGCCAGCAGCACGGGACAGGGTATGAACACCGGGGAGCTGTTTTTT few TRBV7-2 16 TRBJ2-2 TRBD1
CASSLGRENTEAFF TGCGCCAGCAGCTTGGGCAGGGAGAACACTGAAGCTTTCTTT NA TRBV5-1 14 TRBJ1-1 NA
CSARRTGGGGTEAFF TGCAGTGCTCGACGGACAGGGGGAGGTGGCACTGAAGCTTTCTTT many TRBV20-1 15 TRBJ1-1 TRBD1
CASSWGQGMNTEAFF TGTGCCAGCAGCTGGGGCCAGGGCATGAACACTGAAGCTTTCTTT NA TRBV12-3/TRBV12-4 15 TRBJ1-1 NA
CASRTPATDTQYF TGTGCCAGCAGGACTCCCGCTACAGATACGCAGTATTTT many TRBV28 13 TRBJ2-3 NA
CASSPLNGGGTDTQYF TGTGCCAGCTCCCCTCTCAACGGGGGGGGCACAGATACGCAGTATTTT NA TRBV3-1 16 TRBJ2-3 TRBD2